This T cell receptor beta chain was captured by sequencing in a study of CD8 T cells in ankylosing spondylitis. General study findings and limits: Several highly homologous variants made up a TCR beta motif, and this motif appeared characteristic of ankylosing spondylitis blood. CD8+ by phenotype, disease-linked clones were relatively rare in peripheral blood.

This clonotype showed up many times. What it binds is not known. MiXCR was run by TCRdb on the 5' RACE reads, yielding one entry per CDR3 protein. Counted here are hundreds of thousands of distinct CDR3 sequences, 12% occurring once; the ten biggest clones make up less than 0.65%. Input material: blood, either unsorted or a sorted T cell fraction (not recorded which). The TCR sequence derives from a male donor with ankylosing spondylitis.

The CDR3 here is CASSPRGGQSTDTQYF. In nucleotides, the CDR3 is TGTGCCAGCAGCCCCCGTGGTGGGCAGAGCACAGATACGCAGTATTTT. The gene calls are TRBV9 and TRBJ2-3; D unresolved. The germline V gene has CDR1 SGDLS and CDR2 YYNGEE. The CDR3 consists of 16 residues. Trimming left V 4 bases short and J 0 bases short, with 15 bases between.